Sequencing of this T cell receptor (beta chain) was carried out in a study of blood T cell repertoires in COVID-19. Enrollment of patients from Seattle took place during active infection, with longitudinal follow-up. This clone was found a few times. Original data processing: Estimation of nucleated cell counts relied on the amplification of reference gene primers. Using immunoSEQ multiplex PCR, the repertoire was profiled, and TCRdb retains in-frame clones only, with some absent. Clone size and V and J calls were adopted from that table, with D and trimming inferred from the DNA. In the table there are approximately 300,000 clones, nearly 90% of which are singletons. Germline V CDR1 and CDR2: MDHEN, SYDVKM. The CDR3 is 15 amino acids. V shed 6 bases and J shed 0 bases, with 14 bases lying between them.

The clonotype originates from a woman in her thirties or forties with COVID-19, enrolled during active disease. Material: peripheral blood. This chain connects TRBV28 to TRBJ1-1, with unresolved D. This CDR3 reads CASSRGLTMNTEAFF. Written as DNA, the CDR3 is TGTGCCAGCAGCCGAGGACTTACAATGAACACTGAAGCTTTCTTT.